This T cell receptor (beta chain) was sequenced in a study of long-term antiretroviral therapy in people with HIV. Study conclusions and caveats: All time points showed a repertoire dominated by clones expanded before ART. In the period from the mid-2000s to the late 2010s, blood was collected, possibly under older ART regimens. Control repertoires displayed wider CDR3 length ranges than the HIV repertoires.

Researchers ran immunoSEQ v3.0 at survey level. The assay was immunoSEQ multiplex PCR, and TCRdb's table has in-frame clones only and misses some. The sample records roughly 25,000 clones, roughly 80% being singletons. This clone came up once. Its target is unknown. The sequencing used unsorted PBMCs, collected 2.1 years after starting antiretroviral therapy. The clonotype comes from a man in his thirties or forties with HIV.

CDR3 bases: TGTGCCAGTAGTATCGGATCAGAAATTAATTCACCCCTCCACTTT. Protein sequence: CASSIGSEINSPLHF. The V and J genes are TRBV19 and TRBJ1-6; D remains unclear. Germline lookup yields CDR1 LNHDA and CDR2 SQIVND (reference sequence). The V end was cut by 3 bases, the J end by 6 bases, with 12 bases between. The CDR3 is made up of 15 amino acids.